This T cell receptor (beta chain) was sequenced during a study of tumor-infiltrating lymphocytes in oesophageal squamous cell carcinoma. TCRdb reanalysed the PCR reads using MiXCR and keeps one entry per CDR3 protein. The sample lists about 16,000 distinct CDR3 sequences; less than 50% were seen once. The source of this sequence is a male donor with esophageal squamous cell carcinoma. Sequencing was carried out using esophageal tumor tissue.

CDR3 protein: CASSGGQGMNQPQHF. The CDR3 DNA is TGTGCCAGCAGTGGAGGACAGGGTATGAATCAGCCCCAGCATTTT. V and J are TRBV6-6 and TRBJ1-1, with 8 positions matching TRBD1. The J call is in doubt because the DNA end fits TRBJ1-5 better. Germline CDR1 and CDR2: MNHNY and SVGAGI (reference sequence). This CDR3 is 15 amino acids long.